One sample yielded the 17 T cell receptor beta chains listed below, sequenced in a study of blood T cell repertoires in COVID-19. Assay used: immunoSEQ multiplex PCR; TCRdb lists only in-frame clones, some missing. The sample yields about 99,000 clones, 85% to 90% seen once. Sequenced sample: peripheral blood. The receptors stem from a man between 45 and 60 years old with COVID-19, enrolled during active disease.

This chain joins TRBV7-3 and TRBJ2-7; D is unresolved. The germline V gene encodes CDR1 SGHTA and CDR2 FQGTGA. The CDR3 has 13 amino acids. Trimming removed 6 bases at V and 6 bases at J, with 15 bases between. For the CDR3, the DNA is TGTGCCAGCAGTCCAGGTCCAGCAACCGAGCAGTACTTC. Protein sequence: CASSPGPATEQYF.

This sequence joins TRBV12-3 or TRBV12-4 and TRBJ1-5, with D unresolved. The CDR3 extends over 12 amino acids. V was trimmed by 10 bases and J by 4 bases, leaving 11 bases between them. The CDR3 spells CATTMGNQPQHF. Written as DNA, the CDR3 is TGTGCCACCACTATGGGTAATCAGCCCCAGCATTTT.

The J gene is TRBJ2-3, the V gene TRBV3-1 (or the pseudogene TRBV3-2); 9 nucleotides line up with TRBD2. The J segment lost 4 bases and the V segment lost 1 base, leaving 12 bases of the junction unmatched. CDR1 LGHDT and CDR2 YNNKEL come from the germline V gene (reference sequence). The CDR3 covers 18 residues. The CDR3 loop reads CASSQVKLLRGGADTQYF. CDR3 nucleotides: TGTGCCAGCAGCCAAGTAAAACTATTGCGGGGGGGCGCAGATACGCAGTATTTT.

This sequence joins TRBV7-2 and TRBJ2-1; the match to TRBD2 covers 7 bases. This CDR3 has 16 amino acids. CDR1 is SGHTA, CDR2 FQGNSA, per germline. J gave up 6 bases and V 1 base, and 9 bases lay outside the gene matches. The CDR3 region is CASSLGRGGNFNEQFF. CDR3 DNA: TGTGCCAGCAGCTTAGGCCGCGGGGGAAATTTCAATGAGCAGTTCTTC. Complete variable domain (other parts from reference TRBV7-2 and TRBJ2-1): GAGVSQSPSNKVTEKGKDVELRCDPISGHTALYWYRQSLGQGLEFLIYFQGNSAPDKSGLPSDRFSAERTGGSVSTLTIQRTQQEDSAVYLCASSLGRGGNFNEQFFGPGTRLTVL.

CDR3 residues: CASSYFGQINEQYF. CDR3 DNA sequence: TGTGCCAGCAGTTACTTTGGACAGATAAACGAGCAGTACTTC. The V call is TRBV6-6, the J call TRBJ2-7; weak D call: TRBD1 (6 bases). The CDR3 loop spans 14 amino acids. Germline assignment: CDR1 MNHNY and CDR2 SVGAGI (reference sequence). V lost 1 base and J 5 bases, leaving 12 bases between the germline ends.

The CDR3 bases are TGCGCCAGCAGCTTGATGGCGGGGGGGTCCTACAATGAGCAGTTCTTC. Its translation: CASSLMAGGSYNEQFF. The genes are TRBV5-1 and TRBJ2-1, with 9 bases identical to TRBD2. Looked up from germline, CDR1 is SGHRS and CDR2 is YFSETQ. The CDR3 totals 16 residues. J gave up 1 base and V 1 base, and 3 bases lay outside the gene matches.

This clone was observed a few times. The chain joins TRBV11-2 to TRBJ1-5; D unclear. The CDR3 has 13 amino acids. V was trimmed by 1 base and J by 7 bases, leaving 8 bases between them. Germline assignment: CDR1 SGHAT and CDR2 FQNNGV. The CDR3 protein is CASSLGLGQPQHF. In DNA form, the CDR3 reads TGTGCCAGCAGCTTAGGCCTCGGGCAGCCCCAGCATTTT. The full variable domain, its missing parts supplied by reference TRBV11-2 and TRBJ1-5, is EAGVAQSPRYKIIEKRQSVAFWCNPISGHATLYWYQQILGQGPKLLIQFQNNGVVDDSQLPKDRFSAERLKGVDSTLKIQPAKLEDSAVYLCASSLGLGQPQHFGDGTRLSIL.

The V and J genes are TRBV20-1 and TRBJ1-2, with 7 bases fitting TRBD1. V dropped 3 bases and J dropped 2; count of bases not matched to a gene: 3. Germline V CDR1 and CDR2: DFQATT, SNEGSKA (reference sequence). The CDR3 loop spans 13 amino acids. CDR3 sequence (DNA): TGCAGTGCTAGTGTCAGGGGGAACTATGGCTACACCTTC. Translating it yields CSASVRGNYGYTF.

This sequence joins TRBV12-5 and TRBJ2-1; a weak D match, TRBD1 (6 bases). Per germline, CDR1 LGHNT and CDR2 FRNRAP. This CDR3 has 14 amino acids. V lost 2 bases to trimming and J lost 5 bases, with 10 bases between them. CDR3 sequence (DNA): TGTGCTAGTGGTTTGCAGGACAGTGACAATGAGCAGTTCTTC. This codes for CASGLQDSDNEQFF. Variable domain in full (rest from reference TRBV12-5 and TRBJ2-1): DARVTQTPRHKVTEMGQEVTMRCQPILGHNTVFWYRQTMMQGLELLAYFRNRAPLDDSGMPKDRFSAEMPDATLATLKIQPSEPRDSAVYFCASGLQDSDNEQFFGPGTRLTVL.

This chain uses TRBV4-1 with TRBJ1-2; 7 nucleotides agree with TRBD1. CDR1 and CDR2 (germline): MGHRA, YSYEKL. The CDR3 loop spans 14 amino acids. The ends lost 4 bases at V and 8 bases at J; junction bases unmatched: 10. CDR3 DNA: TGCGCCAGCAGCCGACCGGGACAGTTGGGCGGCTACACCTTC. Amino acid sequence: CASSRPGQLGGYTF.

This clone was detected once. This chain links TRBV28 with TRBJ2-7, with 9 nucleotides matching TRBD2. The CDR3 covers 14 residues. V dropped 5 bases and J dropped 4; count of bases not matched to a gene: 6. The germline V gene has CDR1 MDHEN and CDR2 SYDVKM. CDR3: CASSLPGLAYEQYF. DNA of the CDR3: TGTGCCAGCAGTCTCCCGGGACTAGCATACGAGCAGTACTTC.

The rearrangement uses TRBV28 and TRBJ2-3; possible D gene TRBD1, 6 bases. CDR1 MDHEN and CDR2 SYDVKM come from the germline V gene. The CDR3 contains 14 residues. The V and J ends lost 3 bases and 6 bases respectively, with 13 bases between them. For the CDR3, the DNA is TGTGCCAGCAGTTTGAGACAGGACTGGGATACGCAGTATTTT. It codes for CASSLRQDWDTQYF.

DNA for the CDR3: TGTGCCACCAGTGATTCCCGACTTTTATACAATGAGCAGTTCTTC. Protein: CATSDSRLLYNEQFF. This chain connects TRBV24-1 to TRBJ2-1; D remains unclear. The CDR3 length is 15 residues. Germline CDR1 KGHDR, CDR2 SFDVKD. V lost 2 bases, J lost 4 bases, and 11 bases lay in between.

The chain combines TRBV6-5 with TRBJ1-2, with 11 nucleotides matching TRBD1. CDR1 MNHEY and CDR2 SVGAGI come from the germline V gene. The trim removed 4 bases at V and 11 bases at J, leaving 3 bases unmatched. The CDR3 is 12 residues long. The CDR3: CASSWTGGAYTF. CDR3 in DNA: TGTGCCAGCAGTTGGACAGGGGGCGCGTACACCTTC.

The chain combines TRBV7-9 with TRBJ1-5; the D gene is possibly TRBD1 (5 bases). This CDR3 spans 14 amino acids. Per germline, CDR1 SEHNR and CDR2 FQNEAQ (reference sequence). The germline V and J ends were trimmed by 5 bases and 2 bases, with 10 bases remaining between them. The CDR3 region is CASSRDRGNQPQHF. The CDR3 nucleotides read TGTGCCAGCAGCCGAGACAGAGGCAATCAGCCCCAGCATTTT.

The CDR3 region has the DNA TGTGCCAGCAGTGAATATTCGGACAGGGGCGACGAGCAGTACTTC. Its protein product is CASSEYSDRGDEQYF. V usage is TRBV2 and J usage is TRBJ2-7; 9 bases fit TRBD1. The J segment lost 5 bases and the V segment lost 2 bases, leaving 7 bases of the junction unmatched. This CDR3 comprises 15 residues. CDR1 and CDR2 (germline): SNHLY, FYNNEI.

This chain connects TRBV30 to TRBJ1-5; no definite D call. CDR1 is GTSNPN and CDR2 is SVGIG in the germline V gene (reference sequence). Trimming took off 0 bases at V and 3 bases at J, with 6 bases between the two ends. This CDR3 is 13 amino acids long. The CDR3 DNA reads TGTGCCTGGAGTGTACGGGTCAATCAGCCCCAGCATTTT. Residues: CAWSVRVNQPQHF.